Detailed here is one TCR beta chain. Method: immunoSEQ multiplex PCR; TCRdb's copy keeps in-frame clones and lacks some. The repertoire holds fewer than 600,000 clones, with 79% as singletons. Trimming pared 6 bases from V and 1 base from J, leaving 13 bases between. The CDR3 loop spans 15 amino acids. Germline CDR1 MNHEY, CDR2 SVGAGI. The sample comes from a study of shared clonotypes between healthy human individuals. The source material was PBMCs. This sequence originates from a woman in her forties in good health. Some clones in this sample may be carry-over from other donors' samples. This chain joins TRBV6-5 and TRBJ1-3; D perhaps matches TRBD1 (5 bases). The CDR3 DNA reads as TGTGCCAGCAGCCTAACAGGACAATCTGGAAACACCATATATTTT. Its translation is CASSLTGQSGNTIYF.